Listed below are T cell receptor beta chains from one sample, sequenced in a study of preoperative IRX-2 immunotherapy in early breast cancer. Measured with immunoSEQ multiplex PCR; TCRdb has only the in-frame clones, and not every one. There are around 25,000 clones in the sample; nearly 80% occur only once, and less than 2.5% lies in the top ten. The sequences come from lymph node tissue, collected before IRX-2 immunotherapy. The receptors derive from a human donor with breast cancer. CDR3s include the opening cysteine and the closing phenylalanine or tryptophan. D genes are given only for firm matches. For some rows the clone size is stated as once, few or many, or as a class when expanded; others skip it.

D gene: NA
J gene: TRBJ1-1
V gene: TRBV28
clone size: NA
CDR3 protein: CASSFGREVAEAFF
CDR3 DNA: TGTGCCAGCAGTTTCGGCAGGGAGGTCGCTGAAGCTTTCTTT

D gene: NA
J gene: TRBJ1-2
V gene: TRBV19
clone size: NA
CDR3 protein: CASSDQGGGYTF
CDR3 DNA: TGTGCCAGTAGTGACCAGGGTGGTGGCTACACCTTC

D gene: NA
J gene: TRBJ2-2
V gene: TRBV7-1
clone size: NA
CDR3 protein: CASSLDAVLTGELFF
CDR3 DNA: TGTGCCAGCAGCTTAGACGCCGTCCTCACCGGGGAGCTGTTTTTT

D gene: NA
J gene: TRBJ1-2
V gene: TRBV5-1
clone size: NA
CDR3 protein: CASSLVSRANYGYTF
CDR3 DNA: TGCGCCAGCAGCTTGGTGTCAAGAGCTAACTATGGCTACACCTTC

D gene: NA
J gene: TRBJ1-1
V gene: TRBV29-1
clone size: NA
CDR3 protein: CSVEDGQLNTEAFF
CDR3 DNA: TGCAGCGTTGAAGATGGACAGTTGAACACTGAAGCTTTCTTT

D gene: TRBD1
J gene: TRBJ1-2
V gene: TRBV10-3
clone size: NA
CDR3 protein: CAISEGNRGGYGYTF
CDR3 DNA: TGTGCCATCAGTGAGGGCAACAGGGGCGGCTATGGCTACACCTTC

D gene: NA
J gene: TRBJ2-5
V gene: TRBV11-3
clone size: NA
CDR3 protein: CASSVRSPGETQYF
CDR3 DNA: TGTGCCAGCAGCGTACGGTCGCCAGGGGAGACCCAGTACTTC

D gene: NA
J gene: TRBJ1-3
V gene: TRBV6-8
clone size: few
CDR3 protein: CASSPSTGNTIYF
CDR3 DNA: TGTGCCAGCAGTCCCTCAACTGGAAACACCATATATTTT

D gene: TRBD1
J gene: TRBJ2-6
V gene: TRBV11-3
clone size: NA
CDR3 protein: CASSNPGQVTSGANVLTF
CDR3 DNA: TGTGCCAGCAGCAACCCTGGACAGGTCACCTCTGGGGCCAACGTCCTGACTTTC

D gene: TRBD1
J gene: TRBJ2-7
V gene: TRBV6-8
clone size: few
CDR3 protein: CASRDRGRGREGEQYF
CDR3 DNA: TGTGCCAGCCGCGACCGGGGTAGGGGGCGCGAGGGCGAGCAGTACTTC

D gene: TRBD1
J gene: TRBJ1-2
V gene: TRBV19
clone size: NA
CDR3 protein: CASTSLRDRPNYGYTF
CDR3 DNA: TGTGCCAGTACTTCACTCCGGGACAGGCCTAACTATGGCTACACCTTC

D gene: NA
J gene: TRBJ2-5
V gene: TRBV28
clone size: NA
CDR3 protein: CASRKDGWDGTQYF
CDR3 DNA: TGTGCCAGCAGAAAGGACGGTTGGGACGGAACCCAGTACTTC

D gene: NA
J gene: TRBJ1-5
V gene: TRBV6-8
clone size: NA
CDR3 protein: CASIGLGVRTPQPQHF
CDR3 DNA: TGTGCCAGCATCGGGTTAGGGGTCAGGACTCCCCAGCCCCAGCATTTT

D gene: NA
J gene: TRBJ1-3
V gene: TRBV14
clone size: few
CDR3 protein: CASSHRRTGNTIYF
CDR3 DNA: TGTGCCAGCAGCCATAGGAGGACTGGAAACACCATATATTTT

D gene: NA
J gene: TRBJ1-6
V gene: TRBV11-3
clone size: NA
CDR3 protein: CASSLVGENYNSPLHF
CDR3 DNA: TGTGCCAGCAGCTTGGTGGGCGAGAACTATAATTCACCCCTCCACTTT

D gene: NA
J gene: TRBJ1-1
V gene: TRBV5-1
clone size: NA
CDR3 protein: CASSADSGNTEAFF
CDR3 DNA: TGCGCCAGCAGCGCGGACAGCGGGAACACTGAAGCTTTCTTT

D gene: TRBD2
J gene: TRBJ2-7
V gene: TRBV5-1
clone size: NA
CDR3 protein: CASSPSTSGGYEQYF
CDR3 DNA: TGCGCCAGCAGCCCCTCGACTAGCGGCGGATACGAGCAGTACTTC

D gene: NA
J gene: TRBJ2-3
V gene: TRBV28
clone size: once
CDR3 protein: CASSFGLPTAHTDTQYF
CDR3 DNA: TGTGCCAGCAGTTTTGGACTTCCCACTGCTCACACAGATACGCAGTATTTT

D gene: NA
J gene: TRBJ2-3
V gene: TRBV19
clone size: once
CDR3 protein: CASSILQSTDTQYF
CDR3 DNA: TGTGCCAGTAGTATTCTGCAGAGCACAGATACGCAGTATTTT

D gene: TRBD1
J gene: TRBJ1-5
V gene: TRBV6-8
clone size: NA
CDR3 protein: CASSRTGRSNQPQHF
CDR3 DNA: TGTGCCAGCAGTCGGACAGGGCGGAGCAATCAGCCCCAGCATTTT

D gene: NA
J gene: TRBJ2-2
V gene: TRBV7-6
clone size: NA
CDR3 protein: CASSRTGNTGELFF
CDR3 DNA: TGTGCCAGCAGCAGAACAGGGAACACCGGGGAGCTGTTTTTT

D gene: TRBD1
J gene: TRBJ1-1
V gene: TRBV7-6
clone size: NA
CDR3 protein: CASSTEGGLTEAFF
CDR3 DNA: TGTGCCAGCAGCACGGAAGGGGGCCTGACTGAAGCTTTCTTT